This TCR beta chain was captured by sequencing in a study of regulatory T cells in long-lasting Graves disease. Study details: Disease was considered persistent Graves' disease after over 5 years of antithyroid drugs (with positive TSH receptor antibodies). Study-wide findings and caveats: Exclusively peripheral blood, rather than thyroid tissue, was studied.

This CDR3 contains 17 residues. Unmatched junction bases numbered 15, after V lost 1 base and J lost 9 bases. Germline V lookup: CDR1 SNHLY, CDR2 FYNNEI. Time point given: persistent/refractory GD, antithyroid drugs over 5 years with positive TRAb. Making the TCR library involved RNA that had been extracted from PBMCs. Investigators report Graves' disease was diagnosed under American Thyroid Association guidelines. This clonotype was counted at least ten times. Its specificity is not known. Assembly of TCR beta libraries relied on iRepertoire HTBI primers together with Arm-PCR of CDR3 regions. Methods used by the authors: The identification of approximately 62 TRBV and over eleven TRBJ segments was made across samples. Each CDR3 protein gets one entry after TCRdb re-called the multiplex PCR reads with MiXCR. The authors' filters were not applied to this entry. The data show 310,000 or so distinct CDR3 sequences, roughly 21% seen once.

The sequencing here drew on peripheral blood mononuclear cells (PBMCs), taken when the disease was refractory, from a patient treated with antithyroid drugs. The receptor was isolated from a female donor with Graves disease. The chain recombines TRBV2 with TRBJ2-5; TRBD1 matches at 9 bases. For the CDR3, the DNA is TGTGCCAGCAGTGAAGGCCTGACAGGGGGGCCAATGTGGGCCCAGTACTTC. Amino acid sequence: CASSEGLTGGPMWAQYF.